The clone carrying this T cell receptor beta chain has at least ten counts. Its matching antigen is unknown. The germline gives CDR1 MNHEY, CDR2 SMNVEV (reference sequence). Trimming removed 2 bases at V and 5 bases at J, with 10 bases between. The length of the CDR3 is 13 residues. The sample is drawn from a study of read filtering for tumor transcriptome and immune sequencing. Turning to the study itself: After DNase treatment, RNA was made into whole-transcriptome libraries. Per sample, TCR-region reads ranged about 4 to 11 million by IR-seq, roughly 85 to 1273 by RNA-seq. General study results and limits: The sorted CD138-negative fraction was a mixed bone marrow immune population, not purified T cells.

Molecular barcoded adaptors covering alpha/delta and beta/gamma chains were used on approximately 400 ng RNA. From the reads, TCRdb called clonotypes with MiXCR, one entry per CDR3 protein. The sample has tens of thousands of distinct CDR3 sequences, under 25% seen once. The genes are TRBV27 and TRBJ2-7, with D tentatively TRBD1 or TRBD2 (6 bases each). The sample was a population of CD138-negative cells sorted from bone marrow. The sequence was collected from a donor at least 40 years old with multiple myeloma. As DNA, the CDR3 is TGTGCCAGCAGTTTAGAGGGGGGCCACGAGCAGTACTTC. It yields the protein CASSLEGGHEQYF.